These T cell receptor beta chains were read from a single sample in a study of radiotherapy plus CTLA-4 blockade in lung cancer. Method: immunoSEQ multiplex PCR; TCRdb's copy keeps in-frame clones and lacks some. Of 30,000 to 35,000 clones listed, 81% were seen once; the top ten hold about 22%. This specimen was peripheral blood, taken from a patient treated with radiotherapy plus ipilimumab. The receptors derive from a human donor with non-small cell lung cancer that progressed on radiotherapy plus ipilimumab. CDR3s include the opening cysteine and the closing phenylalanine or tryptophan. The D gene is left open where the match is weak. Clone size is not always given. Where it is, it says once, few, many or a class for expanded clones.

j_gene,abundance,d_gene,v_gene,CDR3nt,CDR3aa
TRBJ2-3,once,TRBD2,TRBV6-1,TGTGCCAGCAGTGCCCAGACTAGCGGGGCCACAGATACGCAGTATTTT,CASSAQTSGATDTQYF
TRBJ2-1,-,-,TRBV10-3,TGTGCCATCAGTGAGGGGCAGTTCGATGAGCAGTTCTTC,CAISEGQFDEQFF
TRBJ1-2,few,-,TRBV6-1,TGTGCCAGCAGTGAAGGTGGGACACTTAACTATGGCTACACCTTC,CASSEGGTLNYGYTF
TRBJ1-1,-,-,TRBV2,TGTGCCAGCAAGAGCTCTAGGAGCACTGAAGCTTTCTTT,CASKSSRSTEAFF
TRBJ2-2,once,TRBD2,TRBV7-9,TGTGCCAGCAGCTTAGCCGGGGCTAGCGGGGCGAACACCGGGGAGCTGTTTTTT,CASSLAGASGANTGELFF
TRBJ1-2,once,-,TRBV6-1,TGTGCCAGCAGTGAGGCATTGGGAGAGGGTAACTATGGCTACACCTTC,CASSEALGEGNYGYTF
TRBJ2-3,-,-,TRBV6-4,TGTGCCAGCAGTGACTCGCTGACTAGAGGCACAGATACGCAGTATTTT,CASSDSLTRGTDTQYF
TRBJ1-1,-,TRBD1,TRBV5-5,TGTGCCAGCAGCTGGACAGGGGGAGGCACTGAAGCTTTCTTT,CASSWTGGGTEAFF
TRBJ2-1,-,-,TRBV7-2,TGTGCCAGCCTCGGGGATTCCTACAATGAGCAGTTCTTC,CASLGDSYNEQFF
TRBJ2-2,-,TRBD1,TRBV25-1,TGTGCCAGCAGTGACGACAGGGGGCCAACCGGGGAGCTGTTTTTT,CASSDDRGPTGELFF